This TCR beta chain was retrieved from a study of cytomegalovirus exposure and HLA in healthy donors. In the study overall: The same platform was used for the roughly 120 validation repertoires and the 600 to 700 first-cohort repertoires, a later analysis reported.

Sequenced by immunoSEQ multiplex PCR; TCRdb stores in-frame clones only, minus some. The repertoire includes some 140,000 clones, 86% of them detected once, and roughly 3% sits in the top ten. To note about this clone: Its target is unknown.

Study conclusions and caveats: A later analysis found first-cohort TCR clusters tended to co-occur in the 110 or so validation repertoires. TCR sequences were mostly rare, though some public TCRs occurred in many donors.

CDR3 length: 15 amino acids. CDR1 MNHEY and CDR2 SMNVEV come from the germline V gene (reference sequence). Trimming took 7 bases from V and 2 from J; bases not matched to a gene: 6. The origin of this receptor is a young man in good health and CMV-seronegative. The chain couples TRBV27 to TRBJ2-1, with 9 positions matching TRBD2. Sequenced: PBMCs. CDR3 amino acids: CASIKTSGAYNEQFF. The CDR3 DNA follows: TGTGCCAGCATCAAGACTAGCGGCGCCTACAATGAGCAGTTCTTC.